This passage covers 26 T cell receptor beta chains from one sample sequenced in a study of blood T cell repertoires in COVID-19. Measured with immunoSEQ multiplex PCR; TCRdb has only the in-frame clones, and not every one. This table holds about 200,000 clones, almost 90% found once. The specimen was peripheral blood. Every receptor here comes from a man aged 18 to 30 with active or convalescent COVID-19.

The rearrangement uses TRBV6-2 or TRBV6-3 and TRBJ2-1, with 11 nucleotides matching TRBD2. The CDR3 length is 16 residues. CDR1 is MNHEY, CDR2 SVGEGT, per germline. The ends lost 2 bases at V and 4 bases at J; junction bases unmatched: 4. The CDR3 region has the DNA TGTGCCAGCAGTTACCGGGGACTAGCGGATTACAATGAGCAGTTCTTC. Amino acids: CASSYRGLADYNEQFF.

The chain employs TRBV18 and TRBJ1-6; 7 nucleotides match TRBD1. Germline V lookup: CDR1 KGHSH, CDR2 LQKENI. The CDR3 totals 16 residues. The ends lost 4 bases at V and 5 bases at J; junction bases unmatched: 8. The CDR3 reads CASSQGPGQNNSPLHF. As DNA, the CDR3 is TGTGCCAGCTCACAGGGACCGGGACAGAATAATTCACCCCTCCACTTT. Together with reference TRBV18 and TRBJ1-6, the CDR3 gives the full variable domain: NAGVMQNPRHLVRRRGQEARLRCSPMKGHSHVYWYRQLPEEGLKFMVYLQKENIIDESGMPKERFSAEFPKEGPSILRIQQVVRGDSAAYFCASSQGPGQNNSPLHFGNGTRLTVT.

The DNA of the CDR3 is TGTGCCAGCAGCAAAGCGGGAGTAGGCAATGAGCAGTTCTTC. It translates to CASSKAGVGNEQFF. The chain has TRBV21-1 and TRBJ2-1; the table's TRBD2 call for D was not verified on the DNA. TRBV21-1 is classified as a pseudogene. The CDR3 is 14 residues long.

The rearrangement uses TRBV19 and TRBJ1-5; D gene uncertain. The CDR3 is 13 residues long. CDR1 and CDR2 from the germline V gene are LNHDA and SQIVND (reference sequence). V was clipped by 5 bases and J by 1 base, with 6 bases between them. CDR3 in amino acids: CASSRRSNQPQHF. DNA for the CDR3: TGTGCCAGTAGTCGTCGGAGCAATCAGCCCCAGCATTTT.

This clone was counted once. The genes are TRBV6-2 or TRBV6-3 and TRBJ1-1; the match to TRBD1 covers 8 bases. The V gene's germline CDR1 is MNHEY and CDR2 SVGEGT. The CDR3 contains 16 residues. The V segment lost 4 bases and the J segment 5 bases; nucleotides outside the gene matches: 12. The CDR3 sequence is CASSSMDRVGGTEAFF. The CDR3 region has the DNA TGTGCCAGCAGTTCGATGGACAGGGTGGGGGGAACTGAAGCTTTCTTT.

The chain carries TRBV19 and TRBJ2-2, with D maybe TRBD1 (6 bases). The germline V gene encodes CDR1 LNHDA and CDR2 SQIVND (reference sequence). The CDR3 is 14 amino acids. Between the trimmed V and J ends, which lost 7 bases and 7 bases, there was a span of 16 bases. The CDR3 region is CASTRDRWGGELFF. The CDR3 DNA sequence: TGTGCCAGTACCAGAGACAGGTGGGGCGGGGAGCTGTTTTTT. Full variable domain (missing parts from reference TRBV19 and TRBJ2-2): DGGITQSPKYLFRKEGQNVTLSCEQNLNHDAMYWYRQDPGQGLRLIYYSQIVNDFQKGDIAEGYSVSREKKESFPLTVTSAQKNPTAFYLCASTRDRWGGELFFGEGSRLTVL.

The chain couples TRBV19 to TRBJ1-6, with TRBD1 identical over 9 bases. The germline CDR1 and CDR2 sequences are LNHDA and SQIVND (reference sequence). This CDR3 has 16 residues. V was pared by 4 bases and J by 5 bases, with 6 bases of the junction left unmatched. The CDR3 reads CASSTRTGEHNSPLHF. The DNA of the CDR3 is TGTGCCAGTAGTACCCGGACAGGGGAGCATAATTCACCCCTCCACTTT.

V is TRBV27 and J is TRBJ1-1; D is uncertain. Per germline, CDR1 MNHEY and CDR2 SMNVEV (reference sequence). The CDR3 extends over 13 amino acids. Trimming removed 2 bases at V and 0 bases at J, with 4 bases between. CDR3 protein: CASSLTLNTEAFF. The CDR3 DNA follows: TGTGCCAGCAGTTTAACATTGAACACTGAAGCTTTCTTT.

The chain uses TRBV5-1 and TRBJ1-1; no clear D gene. The V and J ends lost 0 bases and 4 bases respectively, with 13 bases between them. The length of the CDR3 is 15 residues. Germline values: CDR1 SGHRS, CDR2 YFSETQ. The CDR3 nucleotides are TGCGCCAGCAGCTTGGCTAGTCTGTCTAGCACTGAAGCTTTCTTT. The encoded protein is CASSLASLSSTEAFF.

This chain joins TRBV3-1 (or the pseudogene TRBV3-2) and TRBJ2-3; possibly TRBD2 for D (5 bases). V lost 4 bases to trimming and J lost 3 bases, with 11 bases between them. This CDR3 region has 14 residues. Germline V gene lookup returns CDR1 LGHDT and CDR2 YNNKEL (reference sequence). The DNA for the CDR3 is TGTGCCAGCAGCCTCCGCGGGTCAACAGATACGCAGTATTTT. Protein sequence: CASSLRGSTDTQYF.

V is TRBV2 and J is TRBJ1-1; D is possibly TRBD1 (5 bases). The length of the CDR3 is 14 residues. V lost 3 bases to trimming and J lost 0 bases, with 8 bases between them. Looked up from germline, CDR1 is SNHLY and CDR2 is FYNNEI. The CDR3 nucleotides read TGTGCCAGCAGTGAGACAGTACTGAACACTGAAGCTTTCTTT. Its protein is CASSETVLNTEAFF.

The chain links TRBV6-5 to TRBJ1-1; perhaps TRBD1 as D (6 bases). The CDR3 is 15 residues long. V was shortened by 6 bases and J by 1 base, with 15 bases between the two germline ends. Germline V CDR1 and CDR2: MNHEY, SVGAGI. CDR3 in DNA: TGTGCCAGCAGGGTACAGGGTTTTACGAACACTGAAGCTTTCTTT. Translating gives CASRVQGFTNTEAFF.

The V call is TRBV7-2, the J call TRBJ2-1; TRBD2 matches at 10 bases. CDR3 length equals 16 residues. The V gene's germline CDR1 is SGHTA and CDR2 FQGNSA. Trimming at V came to 4 bases and at J to 8 bases, leaving 11 bases not matched to a gene. The CDR3 reads CASSSNGLAGEDEQFF. CDR3 nucleotide sequence: TGTGCCAGCAGCTCAAACGGGCTAGCGGGAGAAGATGAGCAGTTCTTC.

The V call is TRBV10-3, the J call TRBJ1-2; 7 bases line up with TRBD1. The CDR3 is made up of 11 amino acids. The trim removed 6 bases at V and 6 bases at J, leaving 1 base unmatched. Germline CDR1 is ENHRY and CDR2 is SYGVKD. The DNA for the CDR3 is TGTGCCATCAGGCAGGGGGATGGCTACACCTTC. Translating gives CAIRQGDGYTF.

The V and J genes are TRBV4-2 and TRBJ2-1; D is ambiguous. The V gene lost 0 bases and the J gene lost 3 bases, with 6 bases spanning the gap. The germline V gene encodes CDR1 LGHNA and CDR2 YNFKEQ. The CDR3 contains 14 residues. The CDR3 DNA reads TGTGCCAGCAGCCAAGAGATGAGCTACAATGAGCAGTTCTTC. Residues: CASSQEMSYNEQFF.

This clone has a handful of counts. The chain links TRBV30 to TRBJ1-1, with 7 bases identical to TRBD1. This CDR3 has 13 amino acids. Germline CDR1 GTSNPN, CDR2 SVGIG (reference sequence). With 2 bases clipped from V and 6 bases from J, the junction kept 6 bases outside the gene matches. DNA of the CDR3: TGTGCCTGGAGTTCAGGGGGGCTTGCTGAAGCTTTCTTT. It encodes CAWSSGGLAEAFF.

The chain employs TRBV12-3 or TRBV12-4 and TRBJ1-1; D unclear. Trimming took off 5 bases at V and 5 bases at J, with 12 bases between the two ends. There are 13 residues in the CDR3. The CDR3, as DNA: TGTGCCAGCAGTCTTTTCGGGTGGACTGAAGCTTTCTTT. Protein product: CASSLFGWTEAFF.

This chain links TRBV5-1 with TRBJ2-2, with TRBD2 matching 10 bases. The ends lost 4 bases at V and 7 bases at J; junction bases unmatched: 10. Germline V CDR1 and CDR2: SGHRS, YFSETQ. This CDR3 is 16 amino acids long. The DNA for the CDR3 is TGCGCCAGCAGCCCTTCTAGCGGGAGTAGCATCGGGGAGCTGTTTTTT. Residues: CASSPSSGSSIGELFF.

The chain joins TRBV3-1 (or the pseudogene TRBV3-2) to TRBJ2-7; weak D call: TRBD2 (5 bases). Trimming left V 4 bases short and J 4 bases short, with 11 bases between. The CDR3 contains 13 residues. Germline V gene lookup returns CDR1 LGHDT and CDR2 YNNKEL (reference sequence). Written as DNA, the CDR3 is TGTGCCAGCAGCCCCACTAGGGCGTACGAGCAGTACTTC. It encodes CASSPTRAYEQYF.

V gene TRBV5-1 combines with J gene TRBJ2-3; a possible D gene is TRBD1 (6 bases). Germline CDR1 and CDR2: SGHRS and YFSETQ. V shed 4 bases and J shed 0 bases, with 12 bases lying between them. The CDR3 covers 15 residues. CDR3 amino acids: CASSKGDTSTDTQYF. For the CDR3, the DNA is TGCGCCAGCAGCAAAGGGGACACTAGCACAGATACGCAGTATTTT. The variable domain in full, completed from reference TRBV5-1 and TRBJ2-3, reads KAGVTQTPRYLIKTRGQQVTLSCSPISGHRSVSWYQQTPGQGLQFLFEYFSETQRNKGNFPGRFSGRQFSNSRSEMNVSTLELGDSALYLCASSKGDTSTDTQYFGPGTRLTVL.

This clone was recorded only once. The chain recombines TRBV28 with TRBJ2-5; 7 nucleotides agree with TRBD2. The CDR3 loop spans 14 amino acids. V dropped 3 bases and J dropped 1; count of bases not matched to a gene: 2. CDR1 MDHEN and CDR2 SYDVKM come from the germline V gene. This chain's CDR3 is CASSLGGVQETQYF. The CDR3 nucleotides are TGTGCCAGCAGTTTGGGGGGGGTCCAAGAGACCCAGTACTTC.

The V and J genes are TRBV27 and TRBJ2-3; D unclear. Trimming pared 3 bases from V and 2 bases from J, leaving 12 bases between. Germline CDR1 and CDR2: MNHEY and SMNVEV (reference sequence). This CDR3 is 15 amino acids long. Written as DNA, the CDR3 is TGTGCCAGCAGTTTCGTCAGAACTATCACAGATACGCAGTATTTT. Translating it yields CASSFVRTITDTQYF.

V is TRBV6-6 and J is TRBJ1-5; D might be TRBD1 (6 bases). CDR3 size: 15 residues. V was trimmed by 6 bases and J by 2 bases, leaving 14 bases between them. In germline, CDR1 is MNHNY, CDR2 SVGAGI (reference sequence). The CDR3 region has the DNA TGTGCCAGCAGGGACAGCTACGCCGGCAATCAGCCCCAGCATTTT. Protein: CASRDSYAGNQPQHF.

The chain links TRBV7-9 to TRBJ1-1; no definite D call. This CDR3 has 13 amino acids. Trimming cost V 4 bases and J 1 base, with 7 bases left between them. Germline assignment: CDR1 SEHNR and CDR2 FQNEAQ (reference sequence). Written as DNA, the CDR3 is TGTGCCAGCAGCTATACCAGGAACACTGAAGCTTTCTTT. It translates to CASSYTRNTEAFF.

This sequence joins TRBV7-9 and TRBJ2-1; D remains unclear. The germline V and J ends were trimmed by 2 bases and 8 bases, with 7 bases remaining between them. CDR3 length: 12 residues. In germline, CDR1 is SEHNR, CDR2 FQNEAQ (reference sequence). The CDR3 nucleotides read TGTGCCAGCAGCTTATTGTTCGATGAGCAGTTCTTC. It is translated as CASSLLFDEQFF.

This rearrangement joins TRBV10-3 to TRBJ2-1; D is possibly TRBD2 (5 bases). The CDR3 is 18 amino acids. Germline-derived CDR1 and CDR2 are ENHRY and SYGVKD. Trimming pared 2 bases from V and 4 bases from J, leaving 21 bases between. CDR3 region: CAISEPDTYGNSYNEQFF. CDR3 sequence (DNA): TGTGCCATCAGTGAGCCTGACACGTACGGGAACTCTTACAATGAGCAGTTCTTC.